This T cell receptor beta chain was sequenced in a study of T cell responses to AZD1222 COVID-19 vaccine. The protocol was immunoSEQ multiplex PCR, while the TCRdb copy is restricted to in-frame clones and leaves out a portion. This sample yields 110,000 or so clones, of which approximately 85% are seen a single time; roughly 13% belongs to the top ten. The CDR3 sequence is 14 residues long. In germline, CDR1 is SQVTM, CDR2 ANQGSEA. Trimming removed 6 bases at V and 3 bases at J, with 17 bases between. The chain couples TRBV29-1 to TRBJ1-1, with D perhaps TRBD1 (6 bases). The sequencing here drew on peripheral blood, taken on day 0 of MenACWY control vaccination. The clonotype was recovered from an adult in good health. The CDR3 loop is CSVGARGGDTEAFF. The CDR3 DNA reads TGCAGCGTCGGGGCCAGGGGAGGGGACACTGAAGCTTTCTTT. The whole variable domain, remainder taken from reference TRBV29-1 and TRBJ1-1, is SAVISQKPSRDICQRGTSLTIQCQVDSQVTMMFWYRQQPGQSLTLIATANQGSEATYESGFVIDKFPISRPNLTFSTLTVSNMSPEDSSIYLCSVGARGGDTEAFFGQGTRLTVV.